A single count supports the clone carrying this T cell receptor beta chain. Antigen unknown. This entry is derived from a study of cytomegalovirus exposure and HLA in healthy donors. This CDR3 has 16 residues. In germline, CDR1 is SGHRS, CDR2 YFSETQ. J lost 2 bases, V lost 0 bases, and 5 bases had no gene match. Whole-study results and caveats: Presence/absence comparisons presumed near-even sequencing depth among donors. With later analysis, a missense DCLRE1C variant became linked to TCR beta V- and J-gene trimming.

PCR was performed using 60 Vbeta and 13 Jbeta primers. Data came from immunoSEQ multiplex PCR; TCRdb stores just in-frame clones and leaves some out. The repertoire has 180,000 or so clones, around 86% of them found once; the top ten carry over 5%. This chain links TRBV5-1 with TRBJ2-1, with TRBD1 identical over 7 bases. The sequence was obtained from a woman aged 45-59 years in good health and CMV-seropositive. The material sequenced was PBMCs. The CDR3 DNA reads as TGCGCCAGCAGCTTGGGTGCAGGGGGAACCTACAATGAGCAGTTCTTC. Its protein product is CASSLGAGGTYNEQFF.